The 28 T cell receptor beta chains below come from one sample, sequenced in a study of cytomegalovirus exposure and HLA in healthy donors. Both 60 Vbeta primers and 13 Jbeta primers went into the PCR. TCRdb keeps only in-frame clones here, not all; method: immunoSEQ multiplex PCR. Of 100,000 to 150,000 clones in the sample, about three quarters were seen once. Sample: PBMCs. The receptors were gathered from a woman in her forties in good health and CMV-seronegative.

This clone has just a few counts. V gene TRBV28 combines with J gene TRBJ1-2, with no clear D. Trimming shortened V by 7 bases and J by 5 bases, and 17 bases separated the two germline ends. Looked up from germline, CDR1 is MDHEN and CDR2 is SYDVKM. The CDR3 is 14 amino acids. The CDR3 DNA is TGTGCCAGCACCTCGGGAGCCAGAGGGTATGGCTACACCTTC. It yields the protein CASTSGARGYGYTF.

The CDR3 DNA sequence: TGTGCCAGCAGAGGCCCGAGGACTAATGAAAAACTGTTTTTT. Its protein is CASRGPRTNEKLFF. This chain connects TRBV4-2 to TRBJ1-4; the D is unclear. Germline V gene lookup returns CDR1 LGHNA and CDR2 YNFKEQ. The CDR3 covers 14 residues. V lost 6 bases, J lost 2 bases, and 10 bases lay in between.

The chain carries TRBV5-1 and TRBJ1-1, with 7 bases matching TRBD1. The CDR3 loop spans 15 amino acids. Germline V gene sequence: CDR1 SGHRS, CDR2 YFSETQ. Germline trimming cut 4 bases from V and 1 base from J; bases unmatched to any gene: 7. The CDR3 DNA is TGCGCCAGCAGCATGGGGGGGACAGCGAACACTGAAGCTTTCTTT. It yields the protein CASSMGGTANTEAFF. Using reference TRBV5-1 and TRBJ1-1 for the parts outside the CDR3, the full variable domain is KAGVTQTPRYLIKTRGQQVTLSCSPISGHRSVSWYQQTPGQGLQFLFEYFSETQRNKGNFPGRFSGRQFSNSRSEMNVSTLELGDSALYLCASSMGGTANTEAFFGQGTRLTVV.

Turning to this clone: At one end the junction does not follow the germline gene, possibly because of a read error. Other DNA sequences of this sample code for an identical CDR3. V usage is TRBV6-6 and J usage is TRBJ2-7, with D perhaps TRBD2 (6 bases). The CDR3 spans 11 residues. Germline loops: CDR1 MNHNY, CDR2 SVGAGI (reference sequence). The CDR3 here is CASSYGGEQYF. The CDR3 coding sequence is TGCGCCAGCAGTTATGGGGGGGAGCAGTACTTC.

V is TRBV25-1 and J is TRBJ2-1, with 11 positions matching TRBD2. The CDR3 runs 17 residues. V trimming: 2 bases; J trimming: 4 bases; junction bases outside the gene matches: 7. Germline assignment: CDR1 MGHDK and CDR2 SYGVNS. The CDR3 reads CASSEQRGTSGYNEQFF. CDR3 in DNA: TGTGCCAGCAGTGAACAGCGGGGGACTAGCGGTTACAATGAGCAGTTCTTC.

V is TRBV27 and J is TRBJ2-3; 7 bases fit TRBD1. Trimming took 8 bases from V and 9 from J; bases not matched to a gene: 14. This CDR3 is 14 amino acids long. Germline V gene sequence: CDR1 MNHEY, CDR2 SMNVEV (reference sequence). The CDR3 loop is CASSTGMALGTQYF. Here the CDR3 DNA reads TGTGCCAGCTCGACAGGGATGGCCCTGGGGACGCAGTATTTT.

The chain carries TRBV9 and TRBJ2-1; TRBD2 agrees at 8 bases. V lost 6 bases and J lost 8; bases outside the gene matches: 13. The germline CDR1 and CDR2 sequences are SGDLS and YYNGEE. CDR3 size: 15 residues. The DNA of the CDR3 is TGTGCCAGCACCCAAACTAGCGGAGCATCGGATGAGCAGTTCTTC. Residues: CASTQTSGASDEQFF.

The chain has TRBV6-1 and TRBJ2-1, with 11 bases matching TRBD2. V gave up 7 bases and J gave up 6 bases; unmatched junction bases: 5. The germline gives CDR1 MNHNS, CDR2 SASEGT. The CDR3 is 14 residues long. In nucleotides, the CDR3 is TGTGCCAGCACGCGACTAGCGGGATCCAATGAGCAGTTCTTC. Amino acid sequence: CASTRLAGSNEQFF.

This clone was recorded a few times. This CDR3 reads CASRHTEAFF. For the CDR3, the DNA is TGTGCCAGCAGACATACTGAAGCTTTCTTT. The chain uses TRBV6-1 and TRBJ1-1; D ambiguous. In germline, CDR1 is MNHNS, CDR2 SASEGT. Trimming removed 6 bases from V and 5 bases from J, with 4 bases in between. The CDR3 contains 10 residues.

This clone was observed once. V usage is TRBV7-6 and J usage is TRBJ1-4; unclear D gene. Germline V gives CDR1 SGHVS, CDR2 FNYEAQ. Trimming left V 4 bases short and J 8 bases short, with 8 bases between. The CDR3 is 12 amino acids. Here the CDR3 reads CASSSYGEKLFF. In DNA, the CDR3 is TGTGCCAGCAGCTCCTACGGGGAAAAACTGTTTTTT.

V is TRBV21-1 and J is TRBJ2-7; TRBD2 is the table's D call and was not checked against the DNA. TRBV21-1 has pseudogene status. The CDR3 length is 17 residues. The DNA for the CDR3 is TGTGCCAGCAGCCCAAGGGGGGGAGTTTGCACCGACTACGAGCAGTACTTC. Translation gives CASSPRGGVCTDYEQYF.

The chain uses TRBV19 and TRBJ1-5; D gene unclear. The CDR3 totals 15 residues. Per germline, CDR1 LNHDA and CDR2 SQIVND (reference sequence). V lost 0 bases, J lost 3 bases, and 9 bases lay in between. CDR3 amino acids: CASSIDYRDNQPQHF. DNA for the CDR3: TGTGCCAGTAGTATAGATTACAGAGACAATCAGCCCCAGCATTTT.

The chain carries TRBV23-1 and TRBJ1-1; weak D call: TRBD1 (5 bases). TRBV23-1 is an ORF, with its function uncertain. This CDR3 contains 14 residues. Between the trimmed V and J ends, which lost 1 base and 10 bases, there was a span of 16 bases. For the CDR3, the DNA is TGCGCCAGCAGTCAATTCCCCCCCCCAAGGGGAGCTTTCTTT. Protein product: CASSQFPPPRGAFF.

Concerning this clone: Sequence at one end of the junction differs from germline and may be a read error. V is TRBV7-2 and J is TRBJ2-6; possibly TRBD1 for D (5 bases). Germline V CDR1 and CDR2: SGHTA, FQGNSA. The length of the CDR3 is 14 residues. The CDR3 DNA sequence: TGTGCCAGCAGCTTTAACTCTGGGGCCAACGGCCTGACTTTC. It encodes CASSFNSGANGLTF.

The chain joins TRBV14 to TRBJ1-2; tentatively, D is TRBD1 (5 bases). The germline gives CDR1 SGHDN, CDR2 FVKESK. Trimming shortened V by 5 bases and J by 7 bases, and 11 bases separated the two germline ends. The CDR3 contains 12 residues. CDR3 residues: CASSSLGAGYTF. The CDR3, as DNA: TGTGCCAGCAGCTCCCTTGGGGCTGGCTACACCTTC.

The chain couples TRBV7-2 to TRBJ2-1; 8 nucleotides align to TRBD2. V shed 4 bases, J shed 6 bases, and the junction held 8 bases outside the gene matches. The CDR3 spans 15 residues. Per germline, CDR1 SGHTA and CDR2 FQGNSA. Here the CDR3 reads CASSSYGTRFNEQFF. The CDR3 DNA is TGTGCCAGCAGCTCCTACGGGACTAGGTTCAATGAGCAGTTCTTC.

The chain employs TRBV18 and TRBJ2-7; D may be TRBD2 (6 bases). The germline gives CDR1 KGHSH, CDR2 LQKENI. The CDR3 is 15 amino acids. V gave up 3 bases and J gave up 0 bases, with 12 bases separating them. The CDR3 is CASSPEAGLSYEQYF. Here the CDR3 DNA reads TGTGCCAGCTCACCCGAGGCGGGGCTCTCCTACGAGCAGTACTTC.

In its sample, this clone was seen a few times. This chain uses TRBV27 with TRBJ2-1, with 9 positions matching TRBD1. The J segment lost 3 bases and the V segment lost 3 bases, leaving 3 bases of the junction unmatched. Germline CDR1 MNHEY, CDR2 SMNVEV (reference sequence). This CDR3 spans 15 amino acids. The CDR3 region is CASSFGTGNYNEQFF. DNA for the CDR3: TGTGCCAGCAGTTTCGGGACAGGGAACTACAATGAGCAGTTCTTC.

This clone was seen only a few times. The chain uses TRBV11-2 and TRBJ2-7; a possible D gene is TRBD2 (6 bases). Deletions cut 1 base from V and 4 bases from J, with 17 bases between. This CDR3 spans 16 amino acids. Germline V gene sequence: CDR1 SGHAT, CDR2 FQNNGV. CDR3 bases: TGTGCCAGCAGCTTAGGGGGAGGTGGGTTTCCTTACGAGCAGTACTTC. It translates to CASSLGGGGFPYEQYF. The complete variable domain, with remaining parts taken from reference TRBV11-2 and TRBJ2-7, reads EAGVAQSPRYKIIEKRQSVAFWCNPISGHATLYWYQQILGQGPKLLIQFQNNGVVDDSQLPKDRFSAERLKGVDSTLKIQPAKLEDSAVYLCASSLGGGGFPYEQYFGPGTRLTVT.

This chain links TRBV11-3 with TRBJ2-1, with D maybe TRBD2 (5 bases). V was cut by 4 bases and J by 0 bases, with 10 bases left in between. The CDR3 has 15 amino acids. Per germline, CDR1 SGHNT and CDR2 YENEEA. CDR3 in DNA: TGTGCCAGCAGCTCTCGTGGGAGCTCCTACAATGAGCAGTTCTTC. It codes for CASSSRGSSYNEQFF.

As to this clone: One end of the junction is discordant with germline, which a read error may explain. CDR3 sequence (DNA): TGTTCCAGCAGCTCCGACACCTACGAGCAGTACTTC. Translating it yields CSSSSDTYEQYF. The chain recombines TRBV7-9 with TRBJ2-7; D gene ambiguous. The CDR3 contains 12 residues. Per the germline V gene, CDR1 is SEHNR and CDR2 is FQNEAQ (reference sequence).

The chain uses TRBV2 and TRBJ1-5; maybe TRBD1 (6 bases). This CDR3 is built from 15 residues. Trimming took 6 bases from V and 7 from J, leaving 19 bases between them. Germline CDR1 and CDR2: SNHLY and FYNNEI. Written as DNA, the CDR3 is TGTGCCAGCAGAGAATCTTTGACAGGCGGGCAGCCCCAGCATTTT. Its translation: CASRESLTGGQPQHF.

This clone was found once. The CDR3 ends on some other residue instead of the conserved phenylalanine or tryptophan, so this is likely a read error. The CDR3 spells CASSTQGGGNYGYTL. The DNA of the CDR3 is TGTGCCAGCAGTACCCAGGGAGGGGGGAATTATGGCTACACCCTC. The chain recombines TRBV6-1 with TRBJ1-2; tentatively, D is TRBD1 (6 bases). V was cut by 5 bases and J by 5 bases, with 18 bases left in between. CDR3 length equals 15 residues. Germline V lookup: CDR1 MNHNS, CDR2 SASEGT.

The rearrangement joins TRBV6-1 to TRBJ2-1; TRBD2 agrees at 7 bases. The CDR3 is 15 residues long. With 1 base clipped from V and 1 base from J, the junction kept 1 base outside the gene matches. CDR1 and CDR2 (germline): MNHNS, SASEGT. CDR3 bases: TGTGCCAGCAGTGAAGTTAGCGGGTCCTACAATGAGCAGTTCTTC. Translation gives CASSEVSGSYNEQFF.

The rearrangement links TRBV6-5 to TRBJ1-6; TRBD1 matches 7 bases. Trimming removed 8 bases from V and 8 bases from J; junction bases left unmatched: 6. Germline V gene sequence: CDR1 MNHEY, CDR2 SVGAGI. This CDR3 region has 13 residues. The CDR3 protein is CASLQGPDSPLHF. In DNA form, the CDR3 reads TGTGCCAGCCTACAGGGGCCCGATTCACCCCTCCACTTT.

This clone was counted once. The chain links TRBV27 to TRBJ2-1; TRBD2 matches 8 bases. J was trimmed by 15 bases and V by 3 bases; bases with no gene match: 16. The CDR3 contains 15 residues. From germline, CDR1 is MNHEY and CDR2 SMNVEV (reference sequence). Written as DNA, the CDR3 is TGTGCCAGCAGTTTCGGACTAGCTCGTGCCCTACCGAGGTTCTTC. Translated: CASSFGLARALPRFF.

The chain is built from TRBV19 and TRBJ2-7, with TRBD1 matching 8 bases. The CDR3 extends over 14 amino acids. Germline CDR1 is LNHDA and CDR2 is SQIVND (reference sequence). V was clipped by 6 bases and J by 3 bases; unmatched bases: 7. The CDR3 is CASSQTGAVYEQYF. CDR3 bases: TGTGCCAGTAGCCAGACAGGGGCGGTCTACGAGCAGTACTTC.

This clone has only a few counts. This rearrangement joins TRBV6-1 to TRBJ2-7; 9 nucleotides agree with TRBD2. This CDR3 region has 15 residues. The junction had 11 bases not matched to a gene; V was cut back by 7 bases and J by 4 bases. Per germline, CDR1 MNHNS and CDR2 SASEGT. The CDR3 DNA reads TGTGCCAGCAACGGGGGTGGGACTAGCCTTTACGAGCAGTACTTC. Its translation: CASNGGGTSLYEQYF.